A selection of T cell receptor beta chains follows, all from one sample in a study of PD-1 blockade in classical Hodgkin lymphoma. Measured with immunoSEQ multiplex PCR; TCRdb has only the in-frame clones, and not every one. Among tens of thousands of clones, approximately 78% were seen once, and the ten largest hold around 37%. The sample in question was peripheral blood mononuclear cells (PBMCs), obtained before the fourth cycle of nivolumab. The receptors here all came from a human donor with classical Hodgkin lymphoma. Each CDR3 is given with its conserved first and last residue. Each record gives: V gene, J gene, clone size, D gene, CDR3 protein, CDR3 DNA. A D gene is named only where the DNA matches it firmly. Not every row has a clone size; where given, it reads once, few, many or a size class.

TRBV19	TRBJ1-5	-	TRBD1	CATLATGGGGGNQPQHF	TGTGCCACCCTCGCAACAGGGGGCGGGGGAGGCAATCAGCCCCAGCATTTT
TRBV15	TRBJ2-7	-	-	CATSRERSSYEQYF	TGTGCCACCAGCAGAGAAAGGTCTTCCTACGAGCAGTACTTC
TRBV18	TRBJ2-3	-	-	CASSPSSWDTQYF	TGTGCCAGCTCACCTTCCTCATGGGATACGCAGTATTTT
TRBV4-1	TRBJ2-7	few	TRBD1	CASSQKYSGTGGGYEQYF	TGCGCCAGCAGCCAAAAATATTCCGGGACAGGGGGGGGCTACGAGCAGTACTTC
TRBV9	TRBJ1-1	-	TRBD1	CASTVGTGQMGESTEAFF	TGTGCCAGCACCGTCGGGACAGGGCAAATGGGTGAGAGCACTGAAGCTTTCTTT
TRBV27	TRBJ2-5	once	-	CASSRQVGGETQYF	TGTGCCAGCAGTCGACAGGTGGGGGGGGAGACCCAGTACTTC
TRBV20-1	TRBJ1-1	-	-	CSVPFGTEAFF	TGCAGTGTTCCATTTGGGACTGAAGCTTTCTTT
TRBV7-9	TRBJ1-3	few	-	CASSQGRGSGSGNTIYF	TGTGCCAGCAGTCAGGGCAGGGGCTCGGGTTCCGGAAACACCATATATTTT
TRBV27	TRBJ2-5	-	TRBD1	CASSLQGAQETQYF	TGTGCCAGCAGTCTGCAGGGGGCCCAAGAGACCCAGTACTTC
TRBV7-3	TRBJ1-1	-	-	CASSQRGNTEAFF	TGTGCCAGCAGCCAACGCGGGAACACTGAAGCTTTCTTT
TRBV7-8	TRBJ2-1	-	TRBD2	CASSSGTSSMNEQFF	TGTGCCAGCAGCTCCGGGACTAGCAGTATGAATGAGCAGTTCTTC
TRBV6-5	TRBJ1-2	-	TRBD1	CASSRPGQADGYTF	TGTGCCAGCAGTCGTCCGGGACAGGCTGATGGCTACACCTTC
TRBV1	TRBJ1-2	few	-	CTSSQDYRDYGYTF	TGCACCAGCAGCCAAGATTACAGGGATTATGGCTACACCTTC
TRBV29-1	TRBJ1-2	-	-	CSVARDWGGDGYTF	TGCAGCGTCGCGAGGGACTGGGGGGGGGATGGCTACACCTTC
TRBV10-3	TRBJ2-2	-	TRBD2	CAISAGLAGFTGELFF	TGTGCCATCAGTGCGGGACTAGCGGGGTTCACCGGGGAGCTGTTTTTT
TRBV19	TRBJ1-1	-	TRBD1	CASIPGQGNTEAFF	TGTGCCAGTATCCCGGGACAGGGGAACACTGAAGCTTTCTTT
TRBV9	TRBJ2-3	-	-	CASRSGRRQVDTQYF	TGTGCCAGCAGGTCCGGCCGGCGGCAGGTAGATACGCAGTATTTT
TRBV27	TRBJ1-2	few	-	CASSLRQHYGYTF	TGTGCCAGCAGTTTAAGGCAGCATTATGGCTACACCTTC
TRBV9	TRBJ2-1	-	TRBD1	CASSPHGTAFVGSYNEQFF	TGTGCCAGCAGCCCTCATGGGACAGCCTTCGTTGGCTCCTACAATGAGCAGTTCTTC
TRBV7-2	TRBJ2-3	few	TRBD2	CASRLGGSGGVDTQYF	TGTGCCAGCAGACTAGGGGGTAGCGGGGGCGTTGATACGCAGTATTTT
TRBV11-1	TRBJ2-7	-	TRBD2	CASSSAGAPYEQYF	TGTGCCAGCAGCTCAGCGGGGGCTCCCTACGAGCAGTACTTC
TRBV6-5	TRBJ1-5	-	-	CASSYSIGNQPQHF	TGTGCCAGCAGTTACTCGATCGGGAATCAGCCCCAGCATTTT
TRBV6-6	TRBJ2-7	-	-	CASSYRRRDEQYF	TGTGCCAGCAGTTATAGAAGAAGGGACGAGCAGTACTTC
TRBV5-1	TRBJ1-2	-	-	CASNLDNNYGYTF	TGCGCCAGCAATTTGGACAATAACTATGGCTACACCTTC
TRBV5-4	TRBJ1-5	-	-	CASSLAGVNQPQHF	TGTGCCAGCAGCTTGGCAGGGGTCAATCAGCCCCAGCATTTT
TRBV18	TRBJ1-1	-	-	CASSPGWAMNTEAFF	TGTGCCAGCTCACCAGGGTGGGCCATGAACACTGAAGCTTTCTTT
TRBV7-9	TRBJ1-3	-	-	CASSLSAGVAGNTIYF	TGTGCCAGCAGCTTATCAGCAGGGGTAGCTGGAAACACCATATATTTT
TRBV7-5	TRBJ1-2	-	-	CVRSPRTAKKKNYGYTF	TGTGTCAGAAGCCCGCGGACAGCTAAGAAGAAAAACTATGGCTACACCTTC
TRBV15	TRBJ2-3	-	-	CATSREGVVTDTQYF	TGTGCCACCAGCAGAGAAGGGGTTGTCACAGATACGCAGTATTTT
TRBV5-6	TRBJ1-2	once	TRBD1	CASSLDRRRSYTF	TGTGCCAGCAGTTTGGACAGGAGAAGGAGCTACACCTTC
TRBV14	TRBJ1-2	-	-	CASSLGPYGYTF	TGTGCCAGCAGTCTGGGGCCATATGGCTACACCTTC
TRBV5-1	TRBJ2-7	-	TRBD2	CASSPGTSGGYEQYF	TGCGCCAGCAGCCCTGGGACTAGCGGGGGTTACGAGCAGTACTTC
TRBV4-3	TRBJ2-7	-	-	CASSQDLSPRPYEQYF	TGCGCCAGCAGCCAAGATTTGTCCCCGAGGCCCTACGAGCAGTACTTC
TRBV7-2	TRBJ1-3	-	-	CASSPTVAGTNTIYF	TGCGCCAGCAGCCCAACCGTGGCCGGGACGAACACCATATATTTT
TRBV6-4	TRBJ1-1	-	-	CASSEKDRTEAFF	TGTGCCAGCAGTGAGAAGGATAGGACTGAAGCTTTCTTT
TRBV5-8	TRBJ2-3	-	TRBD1	CASRYRGPGTDTQYF	TGTGCCAGCAGGTACAGGGGGCCTGGCACAGATACGCAGTATTTT
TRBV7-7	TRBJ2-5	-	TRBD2	CASSLGLAGIQETQYF	TGTGCCAGCAGCTTAGGACTAGCGGGGATTCAAGAGACCCAGTACTTC
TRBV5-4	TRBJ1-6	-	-	CASSLVPESPLHF	TGTGCCAGCAGCTTGGTTCCTGAATCACCCCTCCACTTT
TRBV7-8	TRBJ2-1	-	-	CASSLGQFEQFF	TGTGCCAGCAGCTTAGGGCAATTTGAGCAGTTCTTC
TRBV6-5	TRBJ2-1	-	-	CASSPFIGVEFF	TGTGCCAGCAGCCCTTTCATCGGCGTGGAGTTCTTC
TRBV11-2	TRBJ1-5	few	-	CASSLGPGTNQPQHF	TGTGCCAGCAGCTTAGGGCCAGGGACCAATCAGCCCCAGCATTTT
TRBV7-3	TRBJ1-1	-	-	CASSLNVNTEAFF	TGTGCCAGCAGCTTAAATGTGAACACTGAAGCTTTCTTT
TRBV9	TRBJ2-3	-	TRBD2	CASSVGGSGGTDTQYF	TGTGCCAGCAGCGTAGGGGGTAGCGGGGGCACAGATACGCAGTATTTT
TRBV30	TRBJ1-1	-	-	CAWSLAGGGEAFF	TGTGCCTGGAGTCTTGCCGGAGGGGGTGAAGCTTTCTTT
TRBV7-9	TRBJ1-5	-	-	CASSLGRQPQHF	TGTGCCAGCAGCTTGGGCCGTCAGCCCCAGCATTTT
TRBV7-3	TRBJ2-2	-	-	CASSWTPNTGELFF	TGTGCCAGCAGCTGGACCCCGAACACCGGGGAGCTGTTTTTT
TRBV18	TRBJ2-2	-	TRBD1	CASSRRQGAETGELFF	TGTGCCAGCTCACGGAGACAGGGGGCAGAAACCGGGGAGCTGTTTTTT
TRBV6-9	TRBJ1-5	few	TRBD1	CASSSTWTGNHSNQPQHF	TGTGCCAGCAGTTCTACATGGACAGGGAACCATAGCAATCAGCCCCAGCATTTT
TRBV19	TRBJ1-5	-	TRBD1	CASIRGVDRAGQPQHF	TGTGCCAGTATTAGAGGGGTCGACAGGGCGGGACAGCCCCAGCATTTT